This T cell receptor (beta chain) was sequenced during a study of blood T cell repertoires in COVID-19. Study information: COVID-19 samples, acute and convalescent, were from the United States, Italy and Spain. In each case, the material was cDNA or gDNA derived from T cells, B-cell-depleted T cells, or PBMCs.

Original analysis: It was from reference gene primer amplification that nucleated cell counts were estimated. Using immunoSEQ multiplex PCR, the repertoire was profiled, and TCRdb retains in-frame clones only, with some absent. Clone size and V and J calls were adopted from that table, with D and trimming inferred from the DNA. The table shows about 84,000 clones, with roughly 96% occurring only once. With V trimmed by 9 bases and J by 1 base, 9 bases remained unmatched. CDR1 ENHRY and CDR2 SYGVKD come from the germline V gene. The CDR3 loop spans 15 amino acids. The chain is built from TRBV10-3 and TRBJ2-1, with 7 bases matching TRBD1. The sequenced sample was peripheral blood. This sequence originates from a human donor with active COVID-19. The donor label of this sample is uncertain. In DNA, the CDR3 is TGTGCCATTTCAGGGGGTTCTAATTCCTACAATGAGCAGTTCTTC. Translated, it gives CAISGGSNSYNEQFF.